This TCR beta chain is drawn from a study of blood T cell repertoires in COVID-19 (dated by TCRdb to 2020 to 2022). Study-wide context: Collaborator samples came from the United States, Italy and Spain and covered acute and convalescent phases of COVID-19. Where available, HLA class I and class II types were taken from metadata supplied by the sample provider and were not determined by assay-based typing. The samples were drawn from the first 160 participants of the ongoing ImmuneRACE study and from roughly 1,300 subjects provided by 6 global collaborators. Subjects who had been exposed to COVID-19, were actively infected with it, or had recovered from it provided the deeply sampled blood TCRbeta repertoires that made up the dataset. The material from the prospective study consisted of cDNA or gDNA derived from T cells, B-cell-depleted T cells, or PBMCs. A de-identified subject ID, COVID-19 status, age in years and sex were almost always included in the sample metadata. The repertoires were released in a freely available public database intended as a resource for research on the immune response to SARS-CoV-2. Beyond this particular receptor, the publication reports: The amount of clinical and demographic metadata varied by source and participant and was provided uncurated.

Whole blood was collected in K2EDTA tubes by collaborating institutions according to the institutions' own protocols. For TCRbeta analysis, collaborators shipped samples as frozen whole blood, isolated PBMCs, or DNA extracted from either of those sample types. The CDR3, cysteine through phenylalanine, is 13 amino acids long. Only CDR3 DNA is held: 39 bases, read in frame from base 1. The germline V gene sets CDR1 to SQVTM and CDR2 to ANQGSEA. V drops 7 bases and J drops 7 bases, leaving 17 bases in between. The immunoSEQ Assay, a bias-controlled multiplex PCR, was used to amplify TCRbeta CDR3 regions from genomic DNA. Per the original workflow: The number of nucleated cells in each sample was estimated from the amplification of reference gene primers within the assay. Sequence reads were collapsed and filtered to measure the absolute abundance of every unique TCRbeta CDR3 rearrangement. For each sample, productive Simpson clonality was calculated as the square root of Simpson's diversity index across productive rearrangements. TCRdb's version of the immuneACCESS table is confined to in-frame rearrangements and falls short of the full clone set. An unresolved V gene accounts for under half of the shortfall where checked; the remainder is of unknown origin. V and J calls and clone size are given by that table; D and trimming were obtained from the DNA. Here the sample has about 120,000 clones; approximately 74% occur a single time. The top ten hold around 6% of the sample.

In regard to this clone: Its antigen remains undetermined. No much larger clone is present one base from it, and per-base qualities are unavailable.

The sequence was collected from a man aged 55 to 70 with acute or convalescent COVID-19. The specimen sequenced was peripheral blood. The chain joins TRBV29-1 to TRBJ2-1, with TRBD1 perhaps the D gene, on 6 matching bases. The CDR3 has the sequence CSAVKAGVNEQFF. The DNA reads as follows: TGCAGCGCTGTTAAGGCAGGGGTGAATGAGCAGTTCTTC.